This T cell receptor beta chain was observed in a study of neurological immune-mediated disorders. This CDR3 has 13 amino acids. V was pared by 1 base and J by 4 bases, with 5 bases between. The V gene's germline CDR1 is LNHNV and CDR2 YYDKDF (reference sequence). The cDNA came from 5'RACE with 10-nucleotide random UMIs. TCRdb processed the 5' RACE reads anew with MiXCR; each CDR3 protein has one entry. The sample gives approximately 30,000 distinct CDR3 sequences, around 21% of which show up once; 16% is in the top ten. Overall study results and limits: Private repertoires in all groups were suggested, as expanded clones shared no CDR3 amino acid sequences across subjects. The greatest TCR clonal expansion occurred in HTLV-1-associated myelopathy and the least in multiple sclerosis, which fell below healthy controls.

Healthy control samples came from blood bank volunteers in Maryland, USA. Points on this clonotype: What it binds is unknown.

The rearrangement links TRBV15 to TRBJ2-1; D gene unclear. This sequence originates from a woman between 55 and 75 years old in good health. The sample comprised PBMCs. CDR3 protein: CATSRVTYNEQFF. In DNA, the CDR3 is TGTGCCACCAGCAGAGTTACTTACAATGAGCAGTTCTTC. The whole variable domain, remainder taken from reference TRBV15 and TRBJ2-1, is DAMVIQNPRYQVTQFGKPVTLSCSQTLNHNVMYWYQQKSSQAPKLLFHYYDKDFNNEADTPDNFQSRRPNTSFCFLDIRSPGLGDTAMYLCATSRVTYNEQFFGPGTRLTVL.